This is a list of T cell receptor beta chains from one sample in a study of CD4 T cells in relation to SARS-CoV-2 and coronaviruses. These receptors lack a known antigen. Clones were sequenced by immunoSEQ multiplex PCR, and TCRdb holds only the in-frame ones, with some missing. The data contain around 20,000 clones, 78% of them singletons. The sample taken for sequencing was CD4+ T cells from PBMCs, cultured in vitro. The source of these receptors is a human donor in good health. Both conserved end residues are part of each CDR3. The order of the fields is D gene, J gene, V gene, clone size, CDR3 protein, CDR3 DNA. A D gene is named only where the DNA matches it firmly. Rows may omit the clone size; those that give it use once, few, many or a size class.

. TRBJ1-1 TRBV12-3/TRBV12-4 once CASSLGHNTEAFF TGTGCCAGCAGTTTAGGACATAACACTGAAGCTTTCTTT
TRBD2 TRBJ2-7 TRBV6-5 . CASQQAGREQYF TGTGCCAGCCAGCAAGCGGGAAGGGAGCAGTACTTC
. TRBJ1-4 TRBV2 . CASIGGDEKLFF TGTGCCAGCATCGGAGGGGATGAAAAACTGTTTTTT
. TRBJ2-1 TRBV7-3 . CASSFSRDDNEQFF TGTGCCAGCAGCTTTTCACGGGATGACAATGAGCAGTTCTTC
TRBD1 TRBJ2-7 TRBV5-1 . CASRSPGQGRWEQYF TGCGCCAGCAGGTCTCCGGGACAGGGGCGTTGGGAGCAGTACTTC
. TRBJ2-2 TRBV11-3 . CASSFTGTPNTGELFF TGTGCCAGCAGCTTCACCGGGACACCGAACACCGGGGAGCTGTTTTTT
TRBD2 TRBJ2-1 TRBV19 . CATSPGLAGGPFWNEQFF TGTGCCACCAGCCCGGGACTAGCGGGAGGGCCCTTTTGGAATGAGCAGTTCTTC
. TRBJ2-7 TRBV7-3 once CASSLTGGRDQAYEQYF TGTGCCAGCAGCTTAACGGGGGGGCGGGACCAGGCCTACGAGCAGTACTTC
TRBD1 TRBJ2-7 TRBV15 . CATSRVSFYEDRGYEQYF TGTGCCACCAGCAGAGTATCGTTCTACGAGGACAGGGGCTACGAGCAGTACTTC
. TRBJ2-3 TRBV15 . CATSRDTDTQYF TGTGCCACCTCCCGGGACACAGATACGCAGTATTTT
. TRBJ2-2 TRBV6-5 . CASSPPTGTGELFF TGTGCCAGCAGCCCACCCACAGGGACCGGGGAGCTGTTTTTT
TRBD1 TRBJ2-7 TRBV6-6 once CASRLTGESYEQYF TGTGCCAGCAGGCTCACAGGGGAAAGCTACGAGCAGTACTTC
TRBD2 TRBJ2-1 TRBV5-1 . CASSKTSGSTLRQFF TGCGCCAGCAGCAAGACTAGCGGGAGTACCCTTCGGCAGTTCTTC
. TRBJ1-2 TRBV9 . CASSTNGQPGDGYTF TGTGCCAGCAGCACCAACGGACAGCCAGGGGATGGCTACACCTTC
TRBD1 TRBJ2-7 TRBV27 . CASAPTGAYEQYF TGTGCCAGCGCCCCAACAGGGGCCTACGAGCAGTACTTC
. TRBJ2-6 TRBV9 . CASSPQQPQVKSGANVLTF TGTGCCAGCAGCCCGCAACAGCCTCAGGTGAAATCTGGGGCCAACGTCCTGACTTTC
TRBD1 TRBJ2-2 TRBV18 . CASSPPRDSASGELFF TGTGCCAGCTCACCGCCTAGGGACAGCGCCTCCGGGGAGCTGTTTTTT
TRBD1 TRBJ2-7 TRBV18 . CASSPGRDREAEQYF TGTGCCAGCTCACCCGGCCGGGACAGGGAGGCCGAGCAGTACTTC
TRBD1 TRBJ1-5 TRBV5-1 . CASSLLTGADQPQHF TGCGCCAGCAGCTTACTTACAGGGGCGGATCAGCCCCAGCATTTT
TRBD2 TRBJ2-4 TRBV6-1 . CASSEGVAGSKNIQYF TGTGCCAGCAGTGAAGGGGTAGCGGGGTCCAAAAACATTCAGTACTTC
TRBD2 TRBJ2-7 TRBV10-3 few CAISGGSGSISYEQYF TGTGCCATCAGTGGAGGTAGCGGGAGCATATCCTACGAGCAGTACTTC
. TRBJ1-1 TRBV30 . CAWSPSAGKFMNTEAFF TGTGCCTGGAGTCCCTCCGCCGGAAAGTTCATGAACACTGAAGCTTTCTTT
. TRBJ2-6 TRBV5-1 . CASSLDWLTSGANVLTF TGCGCCAGCAGCTTGGACTGGCTCACCTCTGGGGCCAACGTCCTGACTTTC
. TRBJ1-2 TRBV7-2 . CASSLPGPVYGYTF TGTGCCAGCAGCTTACCGGGACCGGTCTATGGCTACACCTTC
. TRBJ1-4 TRBV15 . CATSRDSTLRGEKLFF TGTGCCACCAGCAGAGATTCCACTCTAAGAGGTGAAAAACTGTTTTTT
. TRBJ2-1 TRBV3-1/TRBV3-2 . CASSLRDSYNEQFF TGTGCCAGCAGCCTACGTGACAGCTACAATGAGCAGTTCTTC
TRBD2 TRBJ2-7 TRBV4-1 few CASSQPTSGSYEQYF TGCGCCAGCAGCCAACCTACTAGCGGGAGCTACGAGCAGTACTTC
TRBD2 TRBJ2-1 TRBV9 . CASSPPQREGNFEQFF TGTGCCAGCAGCCCCCCCCAGCGGGAGGGAAATTTTGAGCAGTTCTTC
. TRBJ2-1 TRBV19 . CASRAGSSYNEQFF TGTGCCAGTCGAGCGGGTAGCTCCTACAATGAGCAGTTCTTC
. TRBJ2-7 TRBV2 few CASSKDGGYEQYF TGTGCCAGCAGCAAGGACGGAGGCTACGAGCAGTACTTC
TRBD2 TRBJ2-1 TRBV9 . CASSVGSGGIRYNEQFF TGTGCCAGCAGCGTGGGCAGCGGGGGGATTCGGTACAATGAGCAGTTCTTC
TRBD2 TRBJ2-1 TRBV5-8 . CASSLGEGYNEQFF TGTGCCAGCAGCTTAGGGGAGGGATACAATGAGCAGTTCTTC
TRBD2 TRBJ2-1 TRBV3-1/TRBV3-2 . CASSQREDNEQFF TGTGCCAGCAGTCAGCGGGAGGACAATGAGCAGTTCTTC
. TRBJ2-3 TRBV15 . CATSRDVATQYF TGTGCCACCAGCAGAGATGTCGCTACGCAGTATTTT
TRBD1 TRBJ1-2 TRBV6-5 . CASKTGEHGYTF TGTGCCAGCAAGACAGGGGAGCATGGCTACACCTTC
. TRBJ1-2 TRBV2 . CASSLVPGETGGYTF TGTGCCAGCAGCCTTGTACCCGGAGAGACCGGGGGCTACACCTTC
TRBD2 TRBJ2-3 TRBV14 . CASSQDRGLAGIADTQYF TGTGCCAGCAGCCAAGACCGAGGACTAGCGGGAATCGCAGATACGCAGTATTTT
. TRBJ2-1 TRBV11-3 once CASSSGADNYRNKEQFF TGTGCCAGCAGCTCGGGGGCGGACAATTACAGGAATAAGGAGCAGTTCTTC
. TRBJ2-7 TRBV28 . CASSLDGGIYEQYF TGTGCCAGCAGTTTAGACGGAGGAATCTACGAGCAGTACTTC
. TRBJ2-5 TRBV7-9 . CASSLPFTRGGRETQYF TGTGCCAGCAGCCTCCCATTTACCAGGGGGGGCCGAGAGACCCAGTACTTC
. TRBJ2-3 TRBV6-5 . CATGVGGGPDTQYF TGTGCCACCGGGGTAGGGGGAGGGCCGGATACGCAGTATTTT
. TRBJ1-5 TRBV7-9 . CASSPAEGGNQPQHF TGTGCCAGCAGCCCAGCTGAGGGGGGGAATCAGCCCCAGCATTTT
. TRBJ1-6 TRBV6-5 . CASTVDFSPLHF TGTGCCAGCACCGTTGACTTTTCACCCCTCCACTTT
TRBD1 TRBJ1-1 TRBV19 . CASSPGQGITEAFF TGTGCCAGCTCCCCCGGACAGGGGATCACTGAAGCTTTCTTT
TRBD1 TRBJ2-4 TRBV24-1 . CATSAQTGVDKNIQYF TGTGCCACCAGTGCCCAGACAGGGGTCGACAAAAACATTCAGTACTTC
. TRBJ2-7 TRBV2 . CASSDNRLRFEQYF TGTGCCAGCAGTGACAACAGGCTTAGATTCGAGCAGTACTTC
. TRBJ2-7 TRBV14 few CASSPHGGYEQYF TGTGCCAGCAGCCCTCATGGGGGGTACGAGCAGTACTTC
. TRBJ2-7 TRBV11-2 . CASSPGQPLLEQYF TGTGCCAGCAGCCCCGGGCAGCCCCTCCTCGAGCAGTACTTC
. TRBJ2-3 TRBV12-3/TRBV12-4 . CASSLGATDTQYF TGTGCCAGCAGTTTAGGGGCCACAGATACGCAGTATTTT
TRBD1 TRBJ1-1 TRBV5-6 . CASRAGGETEAFF TGTGCCAGCAGGGCAGGGGGCGAGACTGAAGCTTTCTTT
. TRBJ1-1 TRBV6-6 once CASSSPGQPTEAFF TGTGCCAGCAGTTCACCGGGACAACCCACTGAAGCTTTCTTT
TRBD2 TRBJ2-3 TRBV5-1 . CASSYGLAGDGTDTQYF TGCGCCAGCAGCTACGGACTAGCGGGAGATGGTACAGATACGCAGTATTTT
. TRBJ2-1 TRBV28 . CASGSNEQFF TGTGCCAGCGGGTCGAATGAGCAGTTCTTC
. TRBJ1-2 TRBV7-9 . CASSFLTGMEDTF TGTGCCAGCAGCTTTTTAACGGGTATGGAGGACACCTTC
TRBD1 TRBJ2-7 TRBV5-8 . CASSFAGGSYEQYF TGTGCCAGCAGCTTCGCAGGGGGCTCCTACGAGCAGTACTTC
. TRBJ2-5 TRBV3-1/TRBV3-2 few CASSREGILPSETQYF TGTGCCAGCAGCCGGGAAGGTATCCTCCCGTCGGAGACCCAGTACTTC
. TRBJ1-4 TRBV11-2 few CASSLGFNEKLFF TGTGCCAGCAGCTTAGGGTTTAATGAAAAACTGTTTTTT
TRBD2 TRBJ2-3 TRBV6-5 . CASSFRTSSDTQYF TGTGCCAGCAGTTTTCGGACTAGTTCAGATACGCAGTATTTT
. TRBJ2-2 TRBV19 . CASTNWGFGTGELFF TGTGCCAGTACTAACTGGGGGTTTGGCACCGGGGAGCTGTTTTTT